Listed here are 13 T cell receptor beta chains from one sample, sequenced in a study of CD8 T cells in Susac syndrome. A quantity of about 0.5 to 1 ug RNA underwent reverse transcription using random hexamers. MiXCR, applied by TCRdb to the immunoSEQ multiplex PCR reads, yields one record per CDR3 protein. The sample lists fewer than 80,000 distinct CDR3 sequences, about 94% occurring once. Sequencing input: CD8+ T cells from PBMCs. The receptors were sampled from a human donor with multiple sclerosis.

J is TRBJ2-1 and V is TRBV25-1; D might be TRBD1 (6 bases). Trimming pared 8 bases from V and 3 bases from J, leaving 20 bases between. The germline gives CDR1 MGHDK, CDR2 SYGVNS. CDR3 length equals 16 residues. CDR3 coding DNA: TGTGCCAGCGGCCACAACAGGGAAACCATCTACAATGAGCAGTTCTTC. Amino acid sequence: CASGHNRETIYNEQFF.

This chain joins TRBV2 and TRBJ2-7; TRBD2 might be the D (5 bases). This CDR3 region has 16 residues. V was cut by 1 base and J by 0 bases, with 13 bases left in between. The germline V gene encodes CDR1 SNHLY and CDR2 FYNNEI. The CDR3 loop is CASSEGGAGDSYEQYF. The CDR3 DNA sequence: TGTGCCAGCAGTGAAGGGGGTGCGGGTGACTCCTACGAGCAGTACTTC.

This clonotype was seen a single time. The chain has TRBV19 and TRBJ1-1, with TRBD1 matching 8 bases. The length of the CDR3 is 14 residues. Trimming took 7 bases from V and 6 from J; bases not matched to a gene: 10. Per germline, CDR1 LNHDA and CDR2 SQIVND (reference sequence). The CDR3 loop is CASIPRTGQSEAFF. In DNA, the CDR3 is TGTGCCAGTATCCCTAGGACAGGGCAGTCTGAAGCTTTCTTT.

The rearrangement links TRBV5-1 to TRBJ2-7; TRBD1 aligns across 7 bases. The germline V gene has CDR1 SGHRS and CDR2 YFSETQ. The V and J ends lost 4 bases and 1 base, in that order; junction bases with no gene match: 2. The CDR3 spans 13 residues. CDR3 DNA: TGCGCCAGCAGCGGGACAGAATCCTACGAGCAGTACTTC. Translating it yields CASSGTESYEQYF.

The chain carries TRBV28 and TRBJ2-5; TRBD2 matches at 11 bases. The CDR3 is made up of 15 amino acids. The V gene end was trimmed by 6 bases and the J gene end by 5 bases; junction bases not matched to a gene: 8. Germline lookup yields CDR1 MDHEN and CDR2 SYDVKM. DNA for the CDR3: TGTGCCAGCAGGGAGCCGGGACTAGCGGCTGAGACCCAGTACTTC. It codes for CASREPGLAAETQYF.

J is TRBJ2-3 and V is TRBV7-2, with D hard to call. Germline V gene data show CDR1 as SGHTA and CDR2 as FQGNSA. This CDR3 has 13 amino acids. Trimming shortened V by 4 bases and J by 5 bases, and 10 bases separated the two germline ends. This CDR3 is CASSSLRLDTQYF. CDR3 nucleotide sequence: TGTGCCAGCAGCTCCCTTAGGTTAGATACGCAGTATTTT.

The chain carries TRBV20-1 and TRBJ2-3; maybe TRBD2 (5 bases). V shed 5 bases and J shed 6 bases, with 18 bases lying between them. Germline V lookup: CDR1 DFQATT, CDR2 SNEGSKA (reference sequence). This CDR3 has 14 amino acids. This CDR3 reads CSAGGPRDPDTQYF. The CDR3 nucleotides are TGCAGTGCTGGAGGCCCCCGGGATCCGGATACGCAGTATTTT.

CDR3 coding DNA: TGCGCCAGCAGCTATAGGACAGGGAGCTCCTACAATGAGCAGTTCTTC. This encodes CASSYRTGSSYNEQFF. The chain is built from TRBV4-1 and TRBJ2-1; 8 nucleotides match TRBD1. The germline V gene encodes CDR1 MGHRA and CDR2 YSYEKL. V lost 5 bases to trimming and J lost 0 bases; unmatched junction nucleotides: 6. The CDR3 totals 16 residues.

The V call is TRBV13, the J call TRBJ2-7; either TRBD1 or TRBD2 may fit D (5 bases each). Germline assignment: CDR1 PRHDT and CDR2 FYEKMQ (reference sequence). The V gene lost 0 bases and the J gene lost 3 bases, with 9 bases spanning the gap. The CDR3 has 14 amino acids. For the CDR3, the DNA is TGTGCCAGCAGCTTAGGCCGGGACGTCTACGAGCAGTACTTC. Protein product: CASSLGRDVYEQYF.

This chain uses TRBV29-1 with TRBJ2-1; TRBD2 matches 11 bases. Losses at the gene ends were 4 bases for V and 2 bases for J; bases not matched to a gene: 10. The germline V gene has CDR1 SQVTM and CDR2 ANQGSEA. CDR3 length: 17 residues. CDR3 bases: TGCAGCGTTGGAGCTACTAGCGGGAGCCCGGCCTACAATGAGCAGTTCTTC. Translated, it gives CSVGATSGSPAYNEQFF.

CDR3 DNA sequence: TGCAGTGCTAGAAGCACTAGCGACTACAATGAGCAGTTCTTC. This gives the protein CSARSTSDYNEQFF. The gene calls are TRBV20-1 and TRBJ2-1; 7 positions agree with TRBD2. Trimming took 2 bases from V and 3 from J; bases not matched to a gene: 4. CDR1 DFQATT and CDR2 SNEGSKA come from the germline V gene (reference sequence). CDR3 length: 14 amino acids.

In this sample, this clonotype turned up once. V and J are TRBV27 and TRBJ2-3; TRBD1 agrees at 7 bases. From germline, CDR1 is MNHEY and CDR2 SMNVEV (reference sequence). V trimming: 6 bases; J trimming: 5 bases; junction bases outside the gene matches: 11. The CDR3 loop spans 15 amino acids. CDR3 region: CASRTGMGLKDTQYF. The CDR3 DNA reads as TGTGCCAGCAGGACAGGGATGGGGCTGAAAGATACGCAGTATTTT.

The gene calls are TRBV20-1 and TRBJ2-7, with D possibly being TRBD1 (5 bases). This CDR3 spans 12 amino acids. Trimming stripped 2 bases from V and 4 bases from J, with 9 bases between. Germline V CDR1 and CDR2: DFQATT, SNEGSKA (reference sequence). CDR3 sequence: CSARPQGYEQYF. The CDR3 nucleotides are TGCAGTGCTAGACCGCAGGGTTACGAGCAGTACTTC.